This T cell receptor (beta chain) was obtained from a study of PD-1 blockade in classical Hodgkin lymphoma (dated by TCRdb to 2020 to 2021). With respect to the entire study: Nivolumab dosing was 3 mg/kg intravenously every 2 weeks, continuing until either disease progression or unacceptable toxicity. To define a peripheral blood immune signature of response to PD-1 blockade in classical Hodgkin lymphoma, the study combined TCR beta sequencing with CyTOF. Study-level results and caveats: Newly diagnosed patients were reported to have lower baseline TCR diversity than healthy donors, and relapsed/refractory patients were reported to have lower baseline TCR diversity still. Trial patients with a complete response had baseline diversity similar to that of newly diagnosed patients, while partial responders and progressors had significantly lower diversity. Lower diversity was seen in patients whose nivolumab began less than 1 year after ASCT, and these patients were left out of later analyses so that immune reconstitution would not confound the results. The study covered only a single clinical trial cohort, and the causes of the repertoire differences, possibly disease activity or prior therapy, were still not defined. A significant rise by C4D1 was seen in CD4+ but not CD8+ TCR diversity (p=0.0027 vs p=0.16), with the rise being most apparent in complete responders (p=0.02).

The Qiagen DNeasy kit was used to extract genomic DNA both from unsorted PBMCs and from the negatively selected CD4+ and CD8+ fractions. TCR beta CDR3 regions were amplified by immunoSEQ multiplex PCR using primers annealing to V and J segments. A synthetic immune receptor repertoire was used to minimize amplification bias, and remaining bias was computationally removed after sequencing. As for the authors' bioinformatics: Repertoire diversity was quantified as the Shannon entropy index using custom Python scripts. Unsorted, CD4+ and CD8+ repertoires were analyzed separately, except for combined analyses in which CD4+ and CD8+ sequences were merged in silico. A clone counted as expanded when the clone's frequency after treatment rose at least 2-fold relative to C1D1, and clones undetected at baseline were given a pseudocount of 0.5. Singleton clones were defined as clones with 0 or 1 copy at C1D1, and non-singleton clones were defined as clones with 2 or more copies. Clones expanded in unsorted samples were annotated as CD4+, CD8+ or unknown by matching protein sequences in sorted samples from the same patient. Wilcoxon tests on paired samples were used to test diversity changes from C1D1 to C4D1. In TCRdb, the immuneACCESS table is reduced to in-frame sequences with V and J assigned. These tables do not hold every clone; where another copy was compared, an unresolved V gene accounts for under half, and the others remain unexplained. That table supplies the V and J calls and clone size; D and trimming were determined from the DNA. The sample records tens of thousands of clones, 80% to 90% of which are singletons. The ten most abundant clones make up 0.62% of the sample.

To note about this clone: Which antigen it targets is not known. Base qualities are not at hand, and no much larger clone is one base apart.

The time point label, as the study defines it: cycle 4 day 1 (C4D1), after 6 weeks of nivolumab. Every trial patient had relapsed after autologous stem cell transplantation, and cohorts A, B and C differed in prior brentuximab vedotin exposure. CD4+ T cells were purified from thawed PBMCs by magnetic negative selection with a Miltenyi CD4+ T cell isolation kit. The trial cohort included 45 to 65 patients with relapsed/refractory classical Hodgkin lymphoma, and each patient had a best overall response of complete response, partial response or progressive disease. Trial patients were treated with single-agent nivolumab in the multi-cohort phase II CheckMate 205 trial. Best overall response was determined by an independent review committee according to the 2007 International Working Group response criteria. Trial PBMCs were obtained immediately prior to nivolumab initiation (C1D1) and on therapy at cycle 2 day 1 and cycle 4 day 1. After peripheral blood was drawn into 8 mL Vacutainer Cell Preparation Tubes, PBMCs were isolated by centrifugation and then cryopreserved. Purified CD4+ and CD8+ fractions were prepared only for cases where an additional PBMC sample was available. Magnetically labelled cells were depleted on LS columns in a quadroMACS separator, and the flow-through was collected as the purified fraction.

V is cut back by 4 bases and J by 5 bases, with 7 bases in the junction unmatched. From a lookup of the germline V gene, CDR1 and CDR2 are SGHRS and YFSETQ. Including the terminal cysteine and phenylalanine, the CDR3 comprises 14 residues. The CDR3 DNA has 42 bases and is translated from base 1. This chain is built from TRBV5-1 and TRBJ2-7, with 9 central nucleotides matching TRBD2. The specimen comprised CD4+ T cells from blood, sampled before the fourth cycle of nivolumab. This receptor was identified in a human donor with classical Hodgkin lymphoma. The DNA sequence is given as TGCGCCAGCAGCCCTCTAGCGGGAACTGACGAGCAGTACTTC. This codes for CASSPLAGTDEQYF.